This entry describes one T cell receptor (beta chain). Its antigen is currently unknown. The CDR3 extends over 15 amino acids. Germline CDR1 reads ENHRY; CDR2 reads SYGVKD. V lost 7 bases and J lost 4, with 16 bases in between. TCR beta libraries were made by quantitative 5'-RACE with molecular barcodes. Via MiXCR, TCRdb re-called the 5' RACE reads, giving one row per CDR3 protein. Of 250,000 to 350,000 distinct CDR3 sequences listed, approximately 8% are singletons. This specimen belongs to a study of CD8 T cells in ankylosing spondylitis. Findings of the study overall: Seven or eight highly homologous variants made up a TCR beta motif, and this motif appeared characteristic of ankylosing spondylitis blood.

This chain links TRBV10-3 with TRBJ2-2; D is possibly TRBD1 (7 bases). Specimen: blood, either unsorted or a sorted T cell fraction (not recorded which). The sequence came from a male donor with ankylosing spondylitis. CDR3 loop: CAIKKVEGATGELFF. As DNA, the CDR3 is TGTGCCATCAAAAAAGTGGAGGGGGCCACCGGGGAGCTGTTTTTT.